A selection of T cell receptor beta chains follows, all from one sample in a study of blood T cells in healthy people across ages. In TCRdb, the 5' RACE reads were re-called with MiXCR into one record per CDR3 protein. The sample lists 650,000 to 800,000 distinct CDR3 sequences, roughly 44% occurring once. The material sequenced was blood. The receptors come from a man aged 55 to 69 in good health. Both conserved end residues are trimmed from each CDR3.

TRBV7-9	TRBJ2-5	ASSHDRDGETQY
TRBV29-1	TRBJ2-1	SASLAGGKNEQF
TRBV27	TRBJ2-7	ASSQNRDSAYEQY
TRBV12-3/TRBV12-4	TRBJ2-1	ASSRRAGGPNEQF
TRBV13	TRBJ2-6	ASTSGRVPFSGANVLT
TRBV6-5	NA	ASSYSSRYEQY
TRBV15	TRBJ1-1	ATSRDPGSEGEAF
TRBV20-1	TRBJ1-1	SMIPAERENTEAF
TRBV12-3/TRBV12-4	TRBJ2-5	ASSSRAGGQETQY
TRBV5-1	TRBJ2-5	ASSFGPGLAKETQY
TRBV7-2	TRBJ1-2	ASSLVVGGGYT
TRBV28	TRBJ2-7	ASSSTIYQQY
TRBV11-3	TRBJ2-1	ASSYNPGQGNNEQF
TRBV4-1	TRBJ2-1	ASSQEDGYYNEQF
TRBV20-1	TRBJ1-2	SAMTRDGYT
TRBV7-2	TRBJ2-3	ASSVTGTRGPDTQY
TRBV12-3/TRBV12-4	TRBJ2-7	ASSLEANYEQY